This T cell receptor beta chain stems from a study of cytomegalovirus exposure and HLA in healthy donors. Whole-study findings and limits: Reportedly, diagnosis of cytomegalovirus status by the classifier showed high specificity and sensitivity.

In germline, CDR1 is KGHSH, CDR2 LQKENI. Trimming took off 3 bases at V and 1 base at J, with 7 bases between the two ends. The CDR3 spans 13 residues. As regards this clone: What it recognizes is unknown.

In the PCR, 60 Vbeta and 13 Jbeta primers were used. Here immunoSEQ multiplex PCR was the method, and the copy in TCRdb shows in-frame clones only, minus some. The table shows around 200,000 clones, with over 70% occurring only once. The chain has TRBV18 and TRBJ2-7; D not resolved. This receptor was identified in a man aged 50 to 59 in good health and CMV-seronegative. Sequencing was done on a sample of PBMCs. CDR3 DNA: TGTGCCAGCTCACCGACACAATCCTACGAGCAGTACTTC. This gives the protein CASSPTQSYEQYF.